These 27 T cell receptor beta chains were all obtained from the same sample, sequenced in a study of T cell responses to AZD1222 COVID-19 vaccine. The repertoire was sequenced with immunoSEQ multiplex PCR; TCRdb's copy has only in-frame clones and lacks some. The table records more than 90,000 clones, approximately 84% of them present only once. The material was peripheral blood, obtained on day 0 of AZD1222 vaccination. These receptors were collected from an adult in good health.

This chain connects TRBV7-9 to TRBJ1-1; perhaps TRBD1 as D (6 bases). CDR1 and CDR2 from the germline V gene are SEHNR and FQNEAQ (reference sequence). V was pared by 2 bases and J by 1 base, with 8 bases between. The CDR3 consists of 14 residues. The DNA of the CDR3 is TGTGCCAGCAGCTTACTACAGGGGAACACTGAAGCTTTCTTT. This sequence encodes CASSLLQGNTEAFF.

The chain links TRBV2 to TRBJ2-3; 8 nucleotides match TRBD1. Germline values: CDR1 SNHLY, CDR2 FYNNEI. CDR3 length equals 15 residues. V lost 6 bases to trimming and J lost 1 base; unmatched junction nucleotides: 6. The CDR3 reads CASSSPGQGTDTQYF. CDR3 in DNA: TGTGCCAGCAGCTCCCCGGGACAGGGCACAGATACGCAGTATTTT.

This chain connects TRBV2 to TRBJ2-7; tentatively, D is TRBD1 (6 bases). Germline loops: CDR1 SNHLY, CDR2 FYNNEI. There are 14 residues in the CDR3. V gave up 2 bases and J gave up 0 bases, with 8 bases separating them. The CDR3 bases are TGTGCCAGCAGTGAACACAGGGTCTCCTACGAGCAGTACTTC. Translated: CASSEHRVSYEQYF. Supplemented by reference TRBV2 and TRBJ2-7, the full variable domain reads EPEVTQTPSHQVTQMGQEVILRCVPISNHLYFYWYRQILGQKVEFLVSFYNNEISEKSEIFDDQFSVERPDGSNFTLKIRSTKLEDSAMYFCASSEHRVSYEQYFGPGTRLTVT.

This clone showed up many times. The genes are TRBV28 and TRBJ1-5; 7 bases line up with TRBD1. CDR3 length equals 14 residues. Trimming removed 2 bases from V and 6 bases from J; junction bases left unmatched: 4. The germline V gene has CDR1 MDHEN and CDR2 SYDVKM. CDR3 DNA: TGTGCCAGCAGTTTAGGGAGACAGGGTCAGCCCCAGCATTTT. It encodes CASSLGRQGQPQHF.

The J gene is TRBJ1-3, the V gene TRBV10-3, with 8 bases identical to TRBD1. V was clipped by 5 bases and J by 5 bases; unmatched bases: 8. This CDR3 is built from 15 residues. The germline gives CDR1 ENHRY, CDR2 SYGVKD. The chain's CDR3 is CAISSDRAGRNTIYF. The DNA of the CDR3 is TGTGCCATCAGTTCGGACAGGGCTGGGCGAAACACCATATATTTT.

This sequence joins TRBV6-1 and TRBJ2-5; 9 nucleotides match TRBD2. The germline V gene has CDR1 MNHNS and CDR2 SASEGT. The CDR3 is 15 amino acids. J lost 3 bases, V lost 1 base, and 3 bases had no gene match. The CDR3 sequence: CASSEGSSGKETQYF. The CDR3 coding sequence is TGTGCCAGCAGTGAAGGGTCTAGCGGGAAAGAGACCCAGTACTTC.

The chain employs TRBV19 and TRBJ2-1, with 11 positions matching TRBD2. The CDR3 is made up of 15 amino acids. CDR1 LNHDA and CDR2 SQIVND come from the germline V gene (reference sequence). V shed 3 bases, J shed 9 bases, and the junction held 7 bases outside the gene matches. CDR3 protein: CASSMAGTSGGEQFF. DNA for the CDR3: TGTGCCAGTAGTATGGCCGGGACTAGCGGAGGTGAGCAGTTCTTC.

The J gene is TRBJ2-3, the V gene TRBV5-1; no definite D call. Germline V lookup: CDR1 SGHRS, CDR2 YFSETQ. The CDR3 extends over 14 amino acids. Trimming stripped 0 bases from V and 1 base from J, with 6 bases between. The CDR3: CASSLVPGTDTQYF. The CDR3 DNA is TGCGCCAGCAGCTTGGTACCAGGCACAGATACGCAGTATTTT.

A note on this clone: The junction does not match germline at one end; this may be a read error. The chain couples TRBV7-7 to TRBJ1-3; D gene unclear. Germline V CDR1 and CDR2: SSHAT, FNYEAQ (reference sequence). The CDR3 is 13 amino acids. The CDR3 DNA reads as TGTGCTAGCAGCCAGGCAAATGGAAACACCATATATTTT. This gives the protein CASSQANGNTIYF.

V is TRBV18 and J is TRBJ1-2; TRBD1 aligns across 7 bases. CDR1 and CDR2 (germline): KGHSH, LQKENI. Trimming removed 5 bases from V and 3 bases from J; junction bases left unmatched: 3. CDR3 length: 13 residues. CDR3 amino acids: CASSRGQDYGYTF. DNA of the CDR3: TGTGCCAGCTCAAGAGGACAGGACTATGGCTACACCTTC.

The chain combines TRBV5-1 with TRBJ2-1; maybe TRBD1 (6 bases). The CDR3 length is 15 residues. Trimming stripped 4 bases from V and 7 bases from J, with 18 bases between. The germline V gene encodes CDR1 SGHRS and CDR2 YFSETQ. The CDR3 sequence is CASSIRQAPQNEQFF. Written as DNA, the CDR3 is TGCGCCAGCAGCATCCGACAGGCCCCCCAAAATGAGCAGTTCTTC.

The rearrangement joins TRBV18 to TRBJ2-1, with a possible D match to TRBD2 (5 bases). This CDR3 region has 13 residues. Looked up from germline, CDR1 is KGHSH and CDR2 is LQKENI. Trimming stripped 5 bases from V and 0 bases from J, with 5 bases between. The CDR3 reads CASSGSSYNEQFF. The CDR3 DNA sequence: TGTGCCAGCTCAGGGAGCTCCTACAATGAGCAGTTCTTC.

The V and J genes are TRBV6-2 or TRBV6-3 and TRBJ1-6; D is possibly TRBD1 (5 bases). From germline, CDR1 is MNHEY and CDR2 SVGEGT. The CDR3 loop spans 14 amino acids. Deletions cut 3 bases from V and 10 bases from J, with 13 bases between. CDR3 region: CASSYGGSRSPLHF. CDR3 nucleotides: TGTGCCAGCAGTTATGGGGGTTCGAGATCACCCCTCCACTTT.

The V gene is TRBV10-3, the J gene TRBJ1-3; TRBD1 matches at 10 bases. Germline V gives CDR1 ENHRY, CDR2 SYGVKD. The CDR3 is 15 residues long. The V and J ends lost 5 bases and 8 bases, in that order; junction bases with no gene match: 9. Here the CDR3 reads CAISPGTGASDTIYF. DNA for the CDR3: TGTGCCATCAGTCCCGGGACAGGGGCATCAGACACCATATATTTT.

The sample holds many counts of this clone. J is TRBJ2-2 and V is TRBV10-3; TRBD1 aligns across 7 bases. The CDR3 has 14 amino acids. CDR1 ENHRY and CDR2 SYGVKD come from the germline V gene. V shed 2 bases, J shed 5 bases, and the junction held 2 bases outside the gene matches. The CDR3 loop is CAISEDRATGELFF. The CDR3 DNA is TGTGCCATCAGTGAGGACAGGGCGACCGGGGAGCTGTTTTTT.

The J gene is TRBJ1-1, the V gene TRBV27; D remains ambiguous. Germline CDR1 reads MNHEY; CDR2 reads SMNVEV (reference sequence). This CDR3 spans 17 amino acids. Deletions cut 0 bases from V and 0 bases from J, with 14 bases between. This chain's CDR3 is CASSLSLFAGMNTEAFF. The CDR3 region has the DNA TGTGCCAGCAGTTTATCTCTGTTTGCAGGTATGAACACTGAAGCTTTCTTT.

This clone occurred once. This rearrangement joins TRBV10-3 to TRBJ2-7; 7 bases are a match to TRBD1. This CDR3 region has 13 residues. CDR1 and CDR2 (germline): ENHRY, SYGVKD. Unmatched junction bases numbered 4, after V lost 6 bases and J lost 2 bases. In DNA, the CDR3 is TGTGCCATCAGGCCGGGACAGCCCTACGAGCAGTACTTC. Its protein is CAIRPGQPYEQYF.

For this clone: A clone one base away is much larger, so this may be a read error. The rearrangement joins TRBV7-8 to TRBJ1-1; 7 positions agree with TRBD1. V lost 5 bases and J lost 0; bases outside the gene matches: 15. This CDR3 comprises 18 residues. Germline assignment: CDR1 SGHVS and CDR2 FQNEAQ. In DNA form, the CDR3 reads TGTGCCAGCAGCCAACACGACAGGGTAACTACTATGAACACTGAAGCTTTCTTT. Protein product: CASSQHDRVTTMNTEAFF. The whole variable domain, remainder taken from reference TRBV7-8 and TRBJ1-1, is GAGVSQSPRYKVAKRGQDVALRCDPISGHVSLFWYQQALGQGPEFLTYFQNEAQLDKSGLPSDRFFAERPEGSVSTLKIQRTQQEDSAVYLCASSQHDRVTTMNTEAFFGQGTRLTVV.

The gene calls are TRBV7-6 and TRBJ2-1, with TRBD2 matching 11 bases. Germline values: CDR1 SGHVS, CDR2 FNYEAQ. This CDR3 is built from 20 residues. Trimming removed 5 bases from V and 8 bases from J; junction bases left unmatched: 23. DNA of the CDR3: TGTGCCAGCAGCATCACACGGGAAAGGGCTAGCGGGAGGAGTGGGGATGAGCAGTTCTTC. Its protein product is CASSITRERASGRSGDEQFF.

The rearrangement links TRBV11-2 to TRBJ1-4; D gene unclear. The germline V gene encodes CDR1 SGHAT and CDR2 FQNNGV. The CDR3 consists of 13 residues. V was pared by 5 bases and J by 7 bases, with 11 bases between. CDR3 coding DNA: TGTGCCAGCAGCACACCGATGGGTGAAAAACTGTTTTTT. It yields the protein CASSTPMGEKLFF.

The gene calls are TRBV19 and TRBJ1-1, with D perhaps TRBD1 (5 bases). Germline lookup yields CDR1 LNHDA and CDR2 SQIVND (reference sequence). V gave up 6 bases and J gave up 3 bases, with 14 bases separating them. The length of the CDR3 is 14 residues. Written as DNA, the CDR3 is TGTGCCAGTAGAACAGGTGGGGTCGACACTGAAGCTTTCTTT. Translation gives CASRTGGVDTEAFF.

The chain recombines TRBV7-6 with TRBJ1-1, with D possibly matching TRBD1 (6 bases). Looked up from germline, CDR1 is SGHVS and CDR2 is FNYEAQ. Trimming pared 5 bases from V and 1 base from J, leaving 14 bases between. CDR3 length: 15 amino acids. CDR3 in amino acids: CASSPMTGRNTEAFF. The CDR3 DNA reads as TGTGCCAGCAGCCCCATGACAGGAAGGAACACTGAAGCTTTCTTT.

The chain uses TRBV5-1 and TRBJ2-3, with D unresolved. CDR1 and CDR2 from the germline V gene are SGHRS and YFSETQ. Trimming removed 0 bases from V and 0 bases from J, with 11 bases in between. The CDR3 spans 16 residues. The CDR3 DNA is TGCGCCAGCAGCTTGGGCGGATACCCTAGCACAGATACGCAGTATTTT. Its translation is CASSLGGYPSTDTQYF.

The rearrangement uses TRBV6-5 and TRBJ1-1; D perhaps matches TRBD1 (6 bases). Germline assignment: CDR1 MNHEY and CDR2 SVGAGI. Between the trimmed V and J ends, which lost 6 bases and 1 base, there was a span of 15 bases. The CDR3 runs to 15 residues. Written as DNA, the CDR3 is TGTGCCAGCAGGCCGAACAGGGATTGGAACACTGAAGCTTTCTTT. It codes for CASRPNRDWNTEAFF.

The sample holds a few counts of this clone. The chain is built from TRBV7-6 and TRBJ1-6; D is ambiguous. V lost 0 bases to trimming and J lost 6 bases, with 12 bases between them. Germline V lookup: CDR1 SGHVS, CDR2 FNYEAQ. This CDR3 spans 16 amino acids. CDR3: CASSLAGSETNSPLHF. In nucleotides, the CDR3 is TGTGCCAGCAGCTTAGCGGGCAGCGAAACTAATTCACCCCTCCACTTT.

The chain uses TRBV5-1 and TRBJ2-3; D is possibly TRBD1 or TRBD2 (6 bases each). V was shortened by 0 bases and J by 0 bases, with 8 bases between the two germline ends. Germline CDR1 SGHRS, CDR2 YFSETQ. The CDR3 loop spans 15 amino acids. As DNA, the CDR3 is TGCGCCAGCAGCTTGGAGGGGGGAAGCACAGATACGCAGTATTTT. Translated, it gives CASSLEGGSTDTQYF.

The genes are TRBV5-1 and TRBJ2-3; the match to TRBD1 covers 7 bases. The CDR3 spans 16 residues. Per germline, CDR1 SGHRS and CDR2 YFSETQ. The J segment lost 10 bases and the V segment lost 1 base, leaving 15 bases of the junction unmatched. The CDR3 loop reads CASSLQGGERYSAQYF. The CDR3 nucleotides are TGCGCCAGCAGCTTGCAAGGGGGCGAGAGGTATTCCGCGCAGTATTTT.